This T cell receptor beta chain comes out of a study of blood T cell repertoires in COVID-19. Turning to the study itself: Spain, Italy and the United States supplied samples that represented acute and convalescent COVID-19. The analysed material was cDNA or gDNA that came from T cells, B-cell-depleted T cells, or PBMCs.

How the authors handled the data: Amplifying reference gene primers gave estimates of nucleated cell counts. Data came from immunoSEQ multiplex PCR; TCRdb stores just in-frame clones and leaves some out. That table supplies the V and J calls and clone size; D and trimming were determined from the DNA. The sample gives 110,000 or so clones, about 87% of which show up once; 4.6% is in the top ten. CDR3 length: 13 amino acids. Germline CDR1 reads MNHEY; CDR2 reads SVGAGI. The V and J ends lost 8 bases and 6 bases respectively, with 15 bases between them. Source material: peripheral blood. This sequence originates from a woman in her forties or fifties with acute or convalescent COVID-19. This sequence joins TRBV6-5 and TRBJ2-3; a weak D match, TRBD2 (6 bases). The CDR3 is CASPTSQPDTQYF. Written as DNA, the CDR3 is TGTGCCAGCCCGACTAGTCAACCGGATACGCAGTATTTT.